This is a list of T cell receptor beta chains from one sample in a study of regulatory T cells in long-lasting Graves disease. TCRdb itself ran the multiplex PCR reads through MiXCR, one entry per CDR3 protein. The profile shows 400,000 to 550,000 distinct CDR3 sequences, about 16% of them singletons. The sample also formed part of further work on T cells in Graves' hyperthyroidism and ophthalmopathy.

This specimen was peripheral blood mononuclear cells (PBMCs), taken at new diagnosis, from a patient treated with antithyroid drugs. These receptors were obtained from a woman in her 30s with Graves disease. Each CDR3 is given with its conserved first and last residue. Fields, in order: V gene, J gene, CDR3 protein.

V: TRBV10-3
J: TRBJ1-6
CDR3: CAISESGTRGSPLHF

V: TRBV12-3/TRBV12-4
J: TRBJ1-5
CDR3: CASSFGENQPQHF

V: TRBV7-2
J: TRBJ2-7
CDR3: CASSLQLVRDRGLNDAYF

V: TRBV28
J: TRBJ2-7
CDR3: CASSLGDRVYEQYF

V: TRBV6-1
J: TRBJ2-4
CDR3: CASRDLSGGVAKNIQYF

V: TRBV20-1
J: TRBJ2-7
CDR3: CSAQVALYEQYF

V: TRBV7-2
J: TRBJ2-2
CDR3: CASSFGSGLTNTGELFF

V: TRBV7-3
J: TRBJ2-1
CDR3: CASSFSGERFDEQFF

V: TRBV5-1
J: TRBJ2-5
CDR3: CASSLGLAGDQQETQYF

V: TRBV7-3
J: TRBJ2-1
CDR3: CASSPRAADGEQFF

V: TRBV3-1
J: TRBJ1-1
CDR3: CASSQYHPLEQSGAEAFF

V: TRBV30
J: -
CDR3: CAWSFEGPQEEYEQFF

V: TRBV2
J: TRBJ2-1
CDR3: CASTPGLYLREQFF

V: TRBV27
J: TRBJ2-3
CDR3: CASSGLAGGVGTDTQYF

V: TRBV6-2/TRBV6-3
J: TRBJ1-1
CDR3: CASSYPGGTEAFF

V: TRBV20-1
J: TRBJ2-1
CDR3: CSASFFGGRPRSWARNEQFF

V: TRBV24-1
J: TRBJ1-2
CDR3: CATSDTPGTGYASNYGYTF

V: TRBV20-1
J: TRBJ2-7
CDR3: CSARTRGSPSYEQYF

V: TRBV6-1
J: -
CDR3: CASSELTAGIYNEQFF

V: TRBV9
J: TRBJ2-3
CDR3: CASSVAPEADTQYF

V: TRBV7-9
J: TRBJ2-1
CDR3: CASSSTYRLAGVGDEQFF

V: TRBV20-1
J: TRBJ2-1
CDR3: CSARDPGAGGPGSYNEQFF

V: TRBV12-3/TRBV12-4
J: TRBJ2-2
CDR3: CASSPRQGSANTGELFF

V: TRBV27
J: TRBJ2-4
CDR3: CASSKDRVIAKNIQYF

V: TRBV4-1
J: TRBJ2-7
CDR3: CASSQEVGQTLPYEQYF

V: TRBV20-1
J: TRBJ2-3
CDR3: CSARTVDTQYF

V: TRBV10-2
J: TRBJ2-7
CDR3: CASSLRTWTETYF

V: TRBV6-2/TRBV6-3
J: TRBJ2-7
CDR3: CASSYRTGAAEQYF

V: TRBV7-2
J: TRBJ2-7
CDR3: CASSHPRTSGRAEQYF